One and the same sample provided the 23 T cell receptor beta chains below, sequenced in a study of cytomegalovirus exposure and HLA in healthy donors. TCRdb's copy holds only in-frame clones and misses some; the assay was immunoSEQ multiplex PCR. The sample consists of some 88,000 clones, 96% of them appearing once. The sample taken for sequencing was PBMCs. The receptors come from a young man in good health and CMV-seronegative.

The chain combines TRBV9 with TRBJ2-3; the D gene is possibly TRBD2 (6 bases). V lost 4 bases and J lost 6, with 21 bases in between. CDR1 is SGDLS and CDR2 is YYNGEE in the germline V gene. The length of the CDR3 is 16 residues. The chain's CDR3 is CASSLRAVEGGDTQYF. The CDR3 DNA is TGTGCCAGCAGCTTACGCGCGGTGGAGGGCGGGGATACGCAGTATTTT.

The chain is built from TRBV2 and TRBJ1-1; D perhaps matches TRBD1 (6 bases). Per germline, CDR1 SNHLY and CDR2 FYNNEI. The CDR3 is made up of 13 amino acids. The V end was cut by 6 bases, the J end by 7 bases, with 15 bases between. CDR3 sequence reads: CASSEFRGFEAFF. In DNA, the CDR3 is TGTGCCAGCAGCGAATTCAGGGGTTTTGAAGCTTTCTTT. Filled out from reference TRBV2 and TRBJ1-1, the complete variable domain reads EPEVTQTPSHQVTQMGQEVILRCVPISNHLYFYWYRQILGQKVEFLVSFYNNEISEKSEIFDDQFSVERPDGSNFTLKIRSTKLEDSAMYFCASSEFRGFEAFFGQGTRLTVV.

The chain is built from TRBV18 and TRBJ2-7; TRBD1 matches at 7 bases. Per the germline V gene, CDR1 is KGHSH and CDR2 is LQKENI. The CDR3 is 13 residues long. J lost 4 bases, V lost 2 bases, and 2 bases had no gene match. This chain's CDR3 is CASSPRDSYEQYV. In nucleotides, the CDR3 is TGTGCCAGCTCACCAAGGGACAGTTACGAGCAGTACGTC.

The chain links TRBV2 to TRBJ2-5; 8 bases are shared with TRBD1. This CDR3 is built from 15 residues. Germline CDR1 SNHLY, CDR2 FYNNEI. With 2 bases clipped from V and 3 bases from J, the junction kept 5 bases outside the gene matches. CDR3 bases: TGTGCCAGCAGTGAACCAAGACAGGGGAAAGAGACCCAGTACTTC. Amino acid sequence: CASSEPRQGKETQYF. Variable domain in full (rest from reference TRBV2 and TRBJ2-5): EPEVTQTPSHQVTQMGQEVILRCVPISNHLYFYWYRQILGQKVEFLVSFYNNEISEKSEIFDDQFSVERPDGSNFTLKIRSTKLEDSAMYFCASSEPRQGKETQYFGPGTRLLVL.

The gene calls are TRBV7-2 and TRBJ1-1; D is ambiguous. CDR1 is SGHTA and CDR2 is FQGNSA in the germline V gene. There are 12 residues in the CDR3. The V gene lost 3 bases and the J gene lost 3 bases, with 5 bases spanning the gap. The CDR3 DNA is TGTGCCAGCAGCTTCGGGGACACTGAAGCTTTCTTT. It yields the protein CASSFGDTEAFF.

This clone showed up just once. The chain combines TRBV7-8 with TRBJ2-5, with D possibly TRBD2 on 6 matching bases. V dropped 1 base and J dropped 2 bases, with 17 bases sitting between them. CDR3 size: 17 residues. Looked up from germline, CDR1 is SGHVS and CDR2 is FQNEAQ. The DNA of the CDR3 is TGTGCCAGCAGCTTAGAGCGGGTCCAAAGCCGACAAGAGACCCAGTACTTC. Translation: CASSLERVQSRQETQYF.

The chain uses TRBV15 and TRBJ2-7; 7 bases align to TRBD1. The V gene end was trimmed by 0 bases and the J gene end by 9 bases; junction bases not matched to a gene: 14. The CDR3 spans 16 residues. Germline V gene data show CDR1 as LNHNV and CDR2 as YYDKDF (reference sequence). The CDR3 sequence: CATSRESRAQGDGQYV. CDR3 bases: TGTGCCACCAGCAGAGAGTCCAGGGCGCAGGGGGACGGGCAGTACGTC.

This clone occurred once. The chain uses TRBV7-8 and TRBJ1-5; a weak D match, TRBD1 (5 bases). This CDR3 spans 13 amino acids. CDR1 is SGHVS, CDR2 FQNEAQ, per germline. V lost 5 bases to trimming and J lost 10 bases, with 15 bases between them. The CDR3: CASSKESQGPQHF. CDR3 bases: TGTGCCAGCAGCAAAGAGTCCCAGGGACCCCAGCATTTT.

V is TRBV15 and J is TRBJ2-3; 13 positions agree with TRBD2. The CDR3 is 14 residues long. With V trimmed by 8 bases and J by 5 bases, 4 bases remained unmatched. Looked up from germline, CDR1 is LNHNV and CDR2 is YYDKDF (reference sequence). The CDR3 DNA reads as TGTGCCACCGGACTAGCGGGAGTGGGAGATACGCAGTATTTT. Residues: CATGLAGVGDTQYF.

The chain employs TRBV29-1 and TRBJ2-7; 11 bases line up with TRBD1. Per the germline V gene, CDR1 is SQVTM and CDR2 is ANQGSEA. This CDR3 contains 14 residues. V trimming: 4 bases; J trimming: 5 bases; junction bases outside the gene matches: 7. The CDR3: CSVAPGQGANEQYF. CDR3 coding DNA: TGCAGCGTTGCCCCAGGACAGGGGGCGAACGAGCAGTACTTC.

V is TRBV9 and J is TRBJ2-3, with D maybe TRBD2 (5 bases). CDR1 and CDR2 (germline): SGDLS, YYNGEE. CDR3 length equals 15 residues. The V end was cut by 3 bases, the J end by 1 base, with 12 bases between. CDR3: CASSGNGVGTDTQYF. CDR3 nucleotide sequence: TGTGCCAGCAGCGGCAACGGGGTGGGCACAGATACGCAGTATTTT.

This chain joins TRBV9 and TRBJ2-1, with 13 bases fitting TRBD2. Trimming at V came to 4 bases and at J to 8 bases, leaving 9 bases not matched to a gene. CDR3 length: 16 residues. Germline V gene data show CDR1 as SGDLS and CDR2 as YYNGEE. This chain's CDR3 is CASSSTLAGGPYEQFF. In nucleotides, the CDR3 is TGTGCCAGCAGCTCCACACTAGCGGGAGGGCCCTATGAGCAGTTCTTC.

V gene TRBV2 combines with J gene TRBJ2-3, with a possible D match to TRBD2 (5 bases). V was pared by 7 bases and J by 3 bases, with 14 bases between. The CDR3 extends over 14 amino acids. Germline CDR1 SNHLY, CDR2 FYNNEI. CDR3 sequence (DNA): TGTGCCAGCAAGACCGAGGGATCTACAGATACGCAGTATTTT. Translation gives CASKTEGSTDTQYF.

CDR3 region: CASSSYYEQYF. The CDR3 bases are TGTGCCAGCAGCTCCTACTACGAGCAGTACTTC. The rearrangement joins TRBV7-2 to TRBJ2-7; the D is unclear. The ends were cut back, 4 bases at V and 3 bases at J, with 4 bases in the middle. CDR1 and CDR2 from the germline V gene are SGHTA and FQGNSA. The CDR3 spans 11 residues.

The CDR3 DNA reads TGTGCCAGCAGGCCCGGACTACTCACAGATACGCAGTATTTT. It translates to CASRPGLLTDTQYF. The chain employs TRBV11-2 and TRBJ2-3; perhaps TRBD2 as D (6 bases). V was cut by 6 bases and J by 2 bases, with 12 bases left in between. This CDR3 comprises 14 residues. The germline V gene has CDR1 SGHAT and CDR2 FQNNGV.

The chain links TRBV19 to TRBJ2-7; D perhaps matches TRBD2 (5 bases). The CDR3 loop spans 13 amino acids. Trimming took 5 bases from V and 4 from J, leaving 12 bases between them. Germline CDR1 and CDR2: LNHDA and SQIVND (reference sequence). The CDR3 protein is CASSLGRKYEQYF. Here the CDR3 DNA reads TGTGCCAGTAGTCTGGGGAGAAAGTACGAGCAGTACTTC.

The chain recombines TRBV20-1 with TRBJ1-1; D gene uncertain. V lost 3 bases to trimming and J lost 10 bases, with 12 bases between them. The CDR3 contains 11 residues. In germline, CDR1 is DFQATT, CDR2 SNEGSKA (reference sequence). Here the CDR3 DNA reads TGCAGTGCTAGTATGGCGGGAGGAGCTTTCTTT. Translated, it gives CSASMAGGAFF.

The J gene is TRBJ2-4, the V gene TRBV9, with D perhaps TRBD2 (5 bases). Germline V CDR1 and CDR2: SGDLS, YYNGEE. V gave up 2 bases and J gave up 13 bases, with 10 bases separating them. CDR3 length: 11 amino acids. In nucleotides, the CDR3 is TGTGCCAGCAGCGTTACCGGGATCCAGTACTTC. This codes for CASSVTGIQYF.

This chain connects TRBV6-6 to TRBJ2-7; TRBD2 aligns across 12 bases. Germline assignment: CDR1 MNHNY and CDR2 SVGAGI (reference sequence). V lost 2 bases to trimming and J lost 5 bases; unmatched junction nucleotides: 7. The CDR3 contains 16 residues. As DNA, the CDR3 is TGTGCCAGCAGTTACCCCCTAGCGGGAGGGCCCCACGAGCAGTACTTC. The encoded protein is CASSYPLAGGPHEQYF.

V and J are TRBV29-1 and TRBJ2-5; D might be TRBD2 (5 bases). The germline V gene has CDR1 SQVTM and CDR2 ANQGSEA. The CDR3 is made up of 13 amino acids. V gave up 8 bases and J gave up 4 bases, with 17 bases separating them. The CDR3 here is CSLMPGWGETQYF. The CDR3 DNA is TGCAGCCTAATGCCGGGGTGGGGAGAGACCCAGTACTTC.

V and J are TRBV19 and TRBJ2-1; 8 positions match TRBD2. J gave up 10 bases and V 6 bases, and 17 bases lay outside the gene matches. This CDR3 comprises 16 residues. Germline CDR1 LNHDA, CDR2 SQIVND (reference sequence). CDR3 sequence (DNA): TGTGCCAGTAGCTCAATGAGACTAGCGAATAATGAGGAGCAGTTCTTC. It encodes CASSSMRLANNEEQFF.

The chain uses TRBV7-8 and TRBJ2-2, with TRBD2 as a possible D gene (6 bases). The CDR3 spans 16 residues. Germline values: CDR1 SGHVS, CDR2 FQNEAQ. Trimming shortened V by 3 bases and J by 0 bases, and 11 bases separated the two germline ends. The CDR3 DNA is TGTGCCAGCAGCTTCGTAGGGGAGGCGAACACCGGGGAGCTGTTTTTT. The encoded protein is CASSFVGEANTGELFF.

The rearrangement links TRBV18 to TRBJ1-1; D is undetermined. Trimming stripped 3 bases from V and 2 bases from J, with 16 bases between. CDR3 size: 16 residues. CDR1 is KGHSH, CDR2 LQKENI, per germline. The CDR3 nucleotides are TGTGCCAGCTCACCCCGTTTTGACACCTTAAACACTGAAGCTTTCTTT. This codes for CASSPRFDTLNTEAFF.